This T cell receptor beta chain stems from a study of T cells after yellow fever vaccination. TCRdb used MiXCR to reprocess the 5' RACE reads, holding one entry per CDR3 protein. Of more than 350,000 distinct CDR3 sequences in the sample, more than 9% were seen once. Germline CDR1 and CDR2: MGHRA and YSYEKL. V was shortened by 10 bases and J by 0 bases, with 22 bases between the two germline ends. This CDR3 has 17 residues. V gene TRBV4-1 combines with J gene TRBJ2-1; maybe TRBD1 (5 bases). Here the sequenced sample was PBMCs, taken on the day of the first yellow fever vaccination. This TCR was recovered from a man younger than 35 who received the YFV17D yellow fever vaccine. The CDR3 reads CATSQGTARFSYNEQFF. DNA of the CDR3: TGCGCCACCAGTCAGGGTACGGCTAGGTTCTCCTACAATGAGCAGTTCTTC.